This T cell receptor (beta chain) was documented in a study of response to subunit inactivated influenza vaccine. Findings and caveats of the study: With each seasonal influenza vaccination, the authors suggested, few new T cells are recruited.

Comments on this clonotype: As yet, its antigen is unknown.

TCRdb independently ran MiXCR on the RT-PCR reads; one entry per CDR3 protein. The repertoire has about 780,000 distinct CDR3 sequences, about 18% of them found once; the top ten carry 11%. The starting material was PBMCs from blood, obtained 5 to 6 days after vaccination. The TCR was taken from a man aged 45 to 65 who received an inactivated influenza vaccine.

CDR3 region: CSASLAAANTF. In nucleotides, the CDR3 is TGCAGTGCTAGTTTAGCTGCGGCTAACACCTTC. The chain couples TRBV20-1 to TRBJ1-2, with no clear D. This CDR3 region has 11 residues. The germline V gene has CDR1 DFQATT and CDR2 SNEGSKA (reference sequence). V shed 3 bases and J shed 12 bases, with 14 bases lying between them.